Sequencing of this T cell receptor (beta chain) was carried out in a study of blood T cell repertoires in COVID-19. About the research overall: Donors in the United States, Italy and Spain gave samples during acute or convalescent COVID-19. The analysed material was cDNA or gDNA that came from T cells, B-cell-depleted T cells, or PBMCs.

Trimming removed 4 bases from V and 3 bases from J, with 9 bases in between. Germline lookup yields CDR1 MGHRA and CDR2 YSYEKL. The CDR3 sequence is 13 residues long. As handled by the study authors: Estimation of nucleated cell counts was performed using reference gene primer amplification. Sequencing was performed with immunoSEQ multiplex PCR; in TCRdb, only in-frame clones are kept and a portion is missing. The DNA gave D and trimming, while V, J and clone size come from that table. The data contain about 80,000 clones, around 80% of them seen just once; the ten biggest clones take up about an eighth.

V gene TRBV4-1 combines with J gene TRBJ1-2; D gene ambiguous. The clonotype was recovered from a man older than 75 with acute or convalescent COVID-19. Input material: peripheral blood. The CDR3 region has the DNA TGCGCCAGCAGCCCAGTTTGGTACTATGGCTACACCTTC. Translation gives CASSPVWYYGYTF.